This TCR beta chain originates from a study of OX40 agonist ivuxolimab in advanced cancers. General study findings and limits: Mean expanded clone counts were higher in CD8+ than CD4+ T cells. Also showing low normalized T-cell clonal expansion were some of the nonresponders.

Generated by immunoSEQ multiplex PCR, the TCRdb table keeps only in-frame clones and is missing some. The sample records roughly 60,000 clones, around four fifths being singletons. The CDR3 totals 12 residues. Germline lookup yields CDR1 GTSNPN and CDR2 SVGIG (reference sequence). Deletions cut 2 bases from V and 0 bases from J, with 5 bases between. Comments on this clone: Its antigen is currently unknown.

This TCR was sampled from an adult with an advanced solid tumor such as melanoma, head and neck, liver or kidney cancer. Here the sequenced sample was CD4+ or CD8+ T cells sorted from blood, taken in a trial of the OX40 agonist ivuxolimab. The chain recombines TRBV30 with TRBJ2-7, with D uncertain. The CDR3 bases are TGTGCCTGGAGTCGGATCTCCTACGAGCAGTACTTC. Its translation: CAWSRISYEQYF.